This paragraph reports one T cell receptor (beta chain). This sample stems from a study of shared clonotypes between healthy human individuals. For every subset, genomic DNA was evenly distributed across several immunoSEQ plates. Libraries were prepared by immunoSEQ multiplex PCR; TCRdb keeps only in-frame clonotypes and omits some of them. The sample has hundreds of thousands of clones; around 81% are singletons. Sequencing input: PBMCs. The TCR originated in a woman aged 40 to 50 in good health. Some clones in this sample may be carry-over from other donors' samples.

The CDR3 protein is CASRDTQEKLFF. The CDR3 DNA sequence: TGTGCCAGCAGGGACACCCAGGAAAAACTGTTTTTT. This chain joins TRBV6-5 and TRBJ1-4, with a possible D match to TRBD1 (5 bases). V was trimmed by 6 bases and J by 8 bases, leaving 10 bases between them. The CDR3 sequence is 12 residues long. In germline, CDR1 is MNHEY, CDR2 SVGAGI.